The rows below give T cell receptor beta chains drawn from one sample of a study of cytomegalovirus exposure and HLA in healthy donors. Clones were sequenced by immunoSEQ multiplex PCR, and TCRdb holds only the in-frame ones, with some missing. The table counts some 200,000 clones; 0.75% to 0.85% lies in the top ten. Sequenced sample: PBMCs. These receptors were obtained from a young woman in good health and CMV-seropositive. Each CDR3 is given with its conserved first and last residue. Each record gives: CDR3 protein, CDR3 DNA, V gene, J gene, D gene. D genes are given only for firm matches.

CASSATGGYLADTQYF	TGTGCCAGCAGCGCTACGGGGGGCTACCTCGCAGATACGCAGTATTTT	TRBV9	TRBJ2-3	.
CASSYDSGTGDEKLFF	TGTGCCAGCAGCTACGATTCCGGGACTGGGGATGAAAAACTGTTTTTT	TRBV9	TRBJ1-4	.
CASSFRDRVKQYF	TGTGCCAGCAGCTTCCGGGACAGGGTCAAGCAGTACTTC	TRBV5-6	TRBJ2-7	TRBD1
CASSLTGPVGNEQYF	TGTGCCAGCAGTCTCACAGGCCCCGTCGGCAACGAGCAGTACTTC	TRBV5-4	TRBJ2-7	.
CSVSPILAGGRVAYEQYF	TGCAGCGTGTCGCCGATACTAGCGGGAGGAAGGGTGGCCTACGAGCAGTACTTC	TRBV29-1	TRBJ2-7	TRBD2
CAWSSQEFSGANVLTF	TGTGCCTGGAGCTCACAGGAGTTTTCTGGGGCCAACGTCCTGACTTTC	TRBV30	TRBJ2-6	.
CAISETLGSGRANEQFF	TGTGCCATCAGTGAGACCCTTGGGAGCGGGAGGGCGAACGAGCAGTTCTTC	TRBV10-3	TRBJ2-1	TRBD2
CANWDFLSYEQYF	TGTGCCAACTGGGACTTTCTCTCCTACGAGCAGTACTTC	TRBV2	TRBJ2-7	.
CASSLVYRARNTGELFF	TGTGCCAGCAGCTTAGTCTACAGGGCCCGGAACACCGGGGAGCTGTTTTTT	TRBV7-6	TRBJ2-2	.
CASSLSVSSLLSPLHF	TGCGCCAGCAGCTTGAGCGTGAGTTCCCTACTTTCACCCCTCCACTTT	TRBV5-1	TRBJ1-6	.
CAWSRGMVTEAFF	TGTGCCTGGAGTAGGGGTATGGTCACTGAAGCTTTCTTT	TRBV30	TRBJ1-1	.
CSARQGNEAFF	TGCAGTGCTAGACAGGGTAACGAAGCTTTCTTT	TRBV20-1	TRBJ1-1	.
CASSISGVTYEQYF	TGTGCCAGCAGCATTAGCGGAGTGACCTACGAGCAGTACTTC	TRBV7-8	TRBJ2-7	.
CASSLNPSTDTQYF	TGTGCCAGCAGCTTAAATCCTAGCACAGATACGCAGTATTTT	TRBV7-3	TRBJ2-3	.
CASSFSAGGQETQYF	TGCGCCAGCAGCTTTTCGGCGGGGGGCCAAGAGACCCAGTACTTC	TRBV5-1	TRBJ2-5	TRBD2
CASSWGVHEQYF	TGTGCCAGCAGCTGGGGGGTCCACGAGCAGTACTTC	TRBV5-6	TRBJ2-7	.
CAWAGQHTGELFF	TGTGCCTGGGCCGGACAGCACACCGGGGAGCTGTTTTTT	TRBV30	TRBJ2-2	.
CASSQWTGGFGAFF	TGTGCCAGCAGCCAGTGGACAGGGGGCTTTGGAGCTTTCTTT	TRBV14	TRBJ1-1	TRBD1
CASSYARTDTQYF	TGTGCCAGCAGTTACGCCAGAACAGATACGCAGTATTTT	TRBV6-5	TRBJ2-3	.
CASRILAGGGETQYF	TGCGCCAGCCGTATACTAGCGGGAGGTGGAGAGACCCAGTACTTC	TRBV5-1	TRBJ2-5	TRBD2
CASSQARGKAEAFF	TGCGCCAGCAGCCAAGCCAGGGGGAAAGCTGAAGCTTTCTTT	TRBV4-3	TRBJ1-1	TRBD1
CASSSGGRLNTGELFF	TGTGCCAGCAGTTCAGGAGGACGGTTGAACACCGGGGAGCTGTTTTTT	TRBV7-9	TRBJ2-2	.
CASSSSIAANTGELFF	TGTGCCAGCAGCTCCTCGATAGCAGCGAACACCGGGGAGCTGTTTTTT	TRBV7-2	TRBJ2-2	.
CAWSVPRLSSGNTIYF	TGTGCCTGGAGTGTACCGAGGCTATCCTCTGGAAACACCATATATTTT	TRBV30	TRBJ1-3	.
CASSDFSTGTYEQYF	TGTGCCAGCAGTGACTTCTCGACAGGGACCTACGAGCAGTACTTC	TRBV25-1	TRBJ2-7	TRBD1
CAWSVSGELFF	TGTGCCTGGAGTGTCTCCGGGGAGCTGTTTTTT	TRBV30	TRBJ2-2	.
CASSSFTSGRNTGELFF	TGTGCCAGCAGCTCATTTACTAGCGGGAGGAACACCGGGGAGCTGTTTTTT	TRBV11-3	TRBJ2-2	TRBD2
CAIREGLTGVETQYF	TGTGCCATCAGAGAGGGGTTGACAGGGGTAGAGACCCAGTACTTC	TRBV10-3	TRBJ2-5	TRBD1
CASSPGTRNYEQYF	TGTGCCAGCAGCCCGGGGACACGAAACTACGAGCAGTACTTC	TRBV5-5	TRBJ2-7	.
CASSEDREDIQYF	TGTGCCAGCAGTGAGGACAGGGAGGACATTCAGTACTTC	TRBV2	TRBJ2-4	TRBD1
CASSEWGVREKLFF	TGTGCCAGCAGTGAGTGGGGGGTAAGAGAAAAACTGTTTTTT	TRBV6-1	TRBJ1-4	.
CASSLFGGASGANVLTF	TGTGCCAGCAGCTTGTTTGGGGGCGCCTCTGGGGCCAACGTCCTGACTTTC	TRBV5-4	TRBJ2-6	.
CAWSIAETQYF	TGTGCCTGGAGTATAGCGGAGACCCAGTACTTC	TRBV30	TRBJ2-5	.
CAWSSYTGNGTEAFF	TGTGCCTGGAGTTCGTATACAGGGAATGGCACTGAAGCTTTCTTT	TRBV30	TRBJ1-1	.
CASSVSRNEQFF	TGCGCCAGCAGCGTCAGTCGCAATGAGCAGTTCTTC	TRBV5-1	TRBJ2-1	.
CASSSRLTEHYGYTF	TGTGCCAGCAGTTCCCGCCTCACAGAGCACTATGGCTACACCTTC	TRBV27	TRBJ1-2	.